Sequencing of this TCR beta chain was carried out in a study of glioma-infiltrating T cells after dendritic cell vaccination. The overall study: Monocyte-derived dendritic cells, cultured approximately 7 days with IL-4 and GM-CSF, were pulsed with autologous tumor lysate. Broader study findings: No direct clonality-survival link was found; a diverse polyclonal response may matter.

Produced via immunoSEQ multiplex PCR; TCRdb's table is partial and in-frame only. The data show roughly 62,000 clones, just under 85% seen once. This clone was found once. What it binds is unknown. Trimming cost V 2 bases and J 2 bases, with 10 bases left between them. This CDR3 is 16 amino acids long. The V gene's germline CDR1 is KGHSH and CDR2 LQKENI. Time point here: after dendritic cell vaccination, including at tumor progression/relapse. The V call is TRBV18, the J call TRBJ2-6, with D perhaps matching TRBD1 (5 bases). The clonotype originates from a human donor with glioblastoma. The specimen was blood, collected after dendritic cell vaccination. CDR3 region: CASSPNVGAGANVLTF. CDR3 nucleotide sequence: TGTGCCAGCTCACCAAATGTAGGGGCTGGGGCCAACGTCCTGACTTTC.